Listed below are T cell receptor beta chains from one sample, sequenced in a study of CD8+CD57+ T cells in acquired aplastic anemia. MiXCR was run by TCRdb on the reads, yielding one entry per CDR3 protein. This table holds hundreds of thousands of distinct CDR3 sequences, about 70% found once. Sequenced sample: sorted CD4+, CD8+, or CD8+CD57+ T cells (not recorded which) from PBMCs. The source is a human donor in good health, serving as a control. CDR3s include the opening cysteine and the closing phenylalanine or tryptophan. D genes are given only for firm matches. Expanded clones are given a class, and other clones once, few, many or no size at all.

V gene	CDR3 length	J gene	D gene	clone size	CDR3 protein	CDR3 DNA
TRBV27	16	TRBJ1-6	TRBD1	few	CASSLDRGRSDSPLHF	TGTGCCAGCAGTTTAGACAGGGGGCGGTCTGATTCACCCCTCCACTTT
TRBV5-1	15	TRBJ1-1	-	once	CASSFDGTGLTEAFF	TGCGCCAGCAGCTTCGACGGGACGGGGCTCACTGAAGCTTTCTTT
TRBV24-1	14	TRBJ1-2	-	-	CATAGRADIDPSTF	TGTGCCACCGCAGGCAGGGCTGACATTGACCCCTCCACTTTC
TRBV7-6	14	TRBJ2-7	-	-	CASSQGGGAAEQYF	TGTGCCAGCAGCCAAGGAGGGGGGGCAGCCGAGCAGTACTTC
TRBV15	15	TRBJ1-2	TRBD1	-	CATSRADRGDYGYTF	TGTGCCACCAGCAGAGCTGACAGGGGAGACTATGGCTACACCTTC
TRBV7-3	13	TRBJ1-1	-	many	CASSSGGNTEAFF	TGTGCCAGCAGCAGTGGGGGGAACACTGAAGCTTTCTTT
TRBV24-1	12	TRBJ2-3	-	few	CATRDLADTQYF	TGTGCCACCAGGGATCTAGCAGATACGCAGTATTTT
TRBV20-1	13	TRBJ1-1	-	many	CSARLPGRTEAFF	TGCAGTGCTAGACTCCCAGGGAGAACTGAAGCTTTCTTT
TRBV20-1	12	TRBJ2-1	TRBD2	-	CSAPTSGNEQFF	TGCAGTGCTCCGACTAGCGGGAATGAGCAGTTCTTC
TRBV7-9	14	TRBJ1-2	-	-	CASSLVSSGYTFGF	-
TRBV11-2	16	TRBJ2-7	-	-	CASSLRGSGTPSEQYF	TGTGCCAGCAGCCTTAGAGGGTCAGGGACCCCCTCCGAGCAGTACTTC
TRBV9	15	TRBJ1-2	-	-	CASSVGGTDTQYYTF	TGTGCCAGCAGCGTAGGGGGCACAGATACGCAGTATTACACCTTC
TRBV10-3	15	TRBJ2-2	TRBD1	many	CAISGDSLGTGELFF	TGTGCCATCAGTGGGGACAGTCTAGGCACCGGGGAGCTGTTTTTT
TRBV7-9	15	TRBJ2-2	-	once	CASSQVRVNSGELFF	TGCGCCAGCAGCCAAGTTCGAGTGAACTCCGGGGAGCTGTTTTTT
TRBV7-3	14	TRBJ1-2	-	-	CASSFGRSYDEYTF	TGTGCCAGCAGCTTCGGTAGGAGCTACGATGAGTACACCTTC
TRBV6-1	12	TRBJ1-2	-	few	CASRGARYGYTF	TGTGCCAGCAGGGGGGCCAGGTATGGCTACACCTTC
TRBV11-1	13	TRBJ2-5	-	once	CASSSRPGRTQYF	TGTGCCAGCAGCTCACGCCCCGGCAGGACCCAGTACTTC
TRBV7-3	14	TRBJ1-1	-	-	CASSRNSDYEQYFF	TGTGCCAGCAGTAGGAACAGCGACTACGAGCAGTACTTCTTT
TRBV5-6	13	TRBJ1-2	-	-	CASSRYRDLGYTF	TGTGCCAGCAGCAGATACAGGGATTTAGGCTACACCTTC
TRBV16	14	TRBJ2-7	-	-	CASSPPVLLWEQQF	TGTGCCAGCAGCCCACCGGTACTACTCTGGGAGCAGCAGTTC
TRBV29-1	12	TRBJ2-7	-	many	CSVLEAPYEQYF	TGCAGCGTCCTCGAGGCACCCTACGAGCAGTACTTC
TRBV2	13	TRBJ2-5	-	-	CASSERSVETQYF	TGTGCCAGCAGTGAAAGGAGTGTTGAGACCCAGTACTTC
TRBV10-3	15	TRBJ2-5	-	many	CAISESGDRGETQYF	TGTGCCATCAGTGAGTCGGGGGACCGCGGGGAGACCCAGTACTTC
TRBV19	16	TRBJ2-2	TRBD1	few	CASTPDRGISSGELFF	TGTGCCAGTACCCCTGACAGGGGTATTTCGTCCGGGGAGCTGTTTTTT
TRBV29-1	15	TRBJ2-7	-	few	CSVEDYGSKTYEQYF	TGCAGCGTTGAAGATTACGGCTCCAAAACCTACGAGCAGTACTTC
TRBV15	17	TRBJ2-7	TRBD1	-	CAASSFDPGQGSGEQYF	TGTGCCGCCAGCAGCTTTGATCCGGGACAGGGGAGTGGCGAGCAGTACTTC
TRBV7-2	15	TRBJ2-1	-	-	CASSLVRSPYNEQLF	TGTGCCAGCAGCTTGGTGAGGAGCCCCTACAATGAGCAGCTCTTC
TRBV29-1	10	TRBJ1-2	-	few	CSVDTLGYTF	TGCAGCGTTGATACGCTCGGCTACACCTTC
TRBV19	14	TRBJ2-7	-	-	CASGGTEHPYGQYF	TGTGCCAGTGGAGGGACAGAGCACCCCTACGGGCAGTACTTC